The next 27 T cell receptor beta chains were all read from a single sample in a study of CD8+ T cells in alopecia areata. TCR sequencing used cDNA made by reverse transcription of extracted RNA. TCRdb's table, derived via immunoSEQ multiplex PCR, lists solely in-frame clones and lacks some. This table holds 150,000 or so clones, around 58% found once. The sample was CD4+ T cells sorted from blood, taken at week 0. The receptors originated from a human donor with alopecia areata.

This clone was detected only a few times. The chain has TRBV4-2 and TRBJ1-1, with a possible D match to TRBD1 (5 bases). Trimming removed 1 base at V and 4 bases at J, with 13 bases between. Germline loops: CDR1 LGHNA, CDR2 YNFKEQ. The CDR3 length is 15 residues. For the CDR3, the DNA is TGTGCCAGCAGCCAAGCCCGGGGGGAGGGCACTGAAGCTTTCTTT. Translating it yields CASSQARGEGTEAFF.

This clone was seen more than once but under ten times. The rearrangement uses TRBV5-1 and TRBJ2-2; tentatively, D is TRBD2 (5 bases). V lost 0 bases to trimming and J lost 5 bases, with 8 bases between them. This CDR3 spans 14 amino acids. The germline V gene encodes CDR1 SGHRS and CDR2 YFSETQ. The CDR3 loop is CASSLAVATGELFF. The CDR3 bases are TGCGCCAGCAGCTTGGCCGTAGCGACCGGGGAGCTGTTTTTT.

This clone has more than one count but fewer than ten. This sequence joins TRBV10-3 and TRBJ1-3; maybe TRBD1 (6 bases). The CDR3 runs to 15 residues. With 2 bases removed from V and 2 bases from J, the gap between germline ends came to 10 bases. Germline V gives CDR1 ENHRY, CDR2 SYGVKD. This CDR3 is CAISEPGQTGNTIYF. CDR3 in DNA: TGTGCCATCAGTGAGCCGGGACAAACTGGAAACACCATATATTTT.

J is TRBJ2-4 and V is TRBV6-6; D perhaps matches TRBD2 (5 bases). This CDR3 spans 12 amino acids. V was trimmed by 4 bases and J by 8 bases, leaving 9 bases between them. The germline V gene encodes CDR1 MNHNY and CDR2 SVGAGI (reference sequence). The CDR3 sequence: CASSSPGDIQYF. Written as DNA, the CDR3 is TGTGCCAGCAGTTCCCCCGGGGACATTCAGTACTTC.

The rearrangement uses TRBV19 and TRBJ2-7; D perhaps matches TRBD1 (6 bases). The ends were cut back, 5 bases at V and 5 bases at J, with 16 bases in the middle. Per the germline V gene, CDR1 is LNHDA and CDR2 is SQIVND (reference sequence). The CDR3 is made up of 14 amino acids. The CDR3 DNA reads TGTGCCAGTAGTCTCACAGGGCGTCGGGACGAGCAGTACTTC. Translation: CASSLTGRRDEQYF.

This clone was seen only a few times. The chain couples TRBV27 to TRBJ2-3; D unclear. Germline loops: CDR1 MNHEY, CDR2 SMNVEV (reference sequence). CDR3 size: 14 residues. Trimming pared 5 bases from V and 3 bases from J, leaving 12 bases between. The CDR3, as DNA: TGTGCCAGCAGTAGGGAACAAGGGACAGATACGCAGTATTTT. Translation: CASSREQGTDTQYF.

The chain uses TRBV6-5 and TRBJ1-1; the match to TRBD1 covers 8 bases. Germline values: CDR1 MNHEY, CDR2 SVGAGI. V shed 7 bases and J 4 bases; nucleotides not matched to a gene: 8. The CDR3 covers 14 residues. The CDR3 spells CASNFDTGGTEAFF. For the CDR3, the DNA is TGTGCCAGCAATTTTGATACAGGGGGCACTGAAGCTTTCTTT.

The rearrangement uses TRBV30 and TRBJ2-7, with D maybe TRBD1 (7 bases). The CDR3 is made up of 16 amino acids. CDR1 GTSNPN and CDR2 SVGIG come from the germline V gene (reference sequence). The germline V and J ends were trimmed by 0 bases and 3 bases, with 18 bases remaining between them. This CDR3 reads CAWSVRLGRGDYEQYF. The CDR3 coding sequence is TGTGCCTGGAGTGTACGCCTCGGCAGGGGGGACTACGAGCAGTACTTC.

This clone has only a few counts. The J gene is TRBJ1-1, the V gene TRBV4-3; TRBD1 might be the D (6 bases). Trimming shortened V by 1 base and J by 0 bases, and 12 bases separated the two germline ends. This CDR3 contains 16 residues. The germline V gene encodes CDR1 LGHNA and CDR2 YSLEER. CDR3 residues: CASSQGQVGMNTEAFF. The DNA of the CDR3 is TGCGCCAGCAGCCAAGGACAGGTGGGCATGAACACTGAAGCTTTCTTT.

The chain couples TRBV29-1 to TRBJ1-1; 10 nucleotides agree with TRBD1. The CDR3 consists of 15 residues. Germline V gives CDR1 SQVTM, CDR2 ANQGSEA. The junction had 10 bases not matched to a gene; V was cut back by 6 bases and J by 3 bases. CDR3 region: CSVSGTGEGYTEAFF. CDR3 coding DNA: TGCAGCGTCAGTGGGACAGGGGAAGGTTACACTGAAGCTTTCTTT. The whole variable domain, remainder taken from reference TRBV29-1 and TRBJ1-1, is SAVISQKPSRDICQRGTSLTIQCQVDSQVTMMFWYRQQPGQSLTLIATANQGSEATYESGFVIDKFPISRPNLTFSTLTVSNMSPEDSSIYLCSVSGTGEGYTEAFFGQGTRLTVV.

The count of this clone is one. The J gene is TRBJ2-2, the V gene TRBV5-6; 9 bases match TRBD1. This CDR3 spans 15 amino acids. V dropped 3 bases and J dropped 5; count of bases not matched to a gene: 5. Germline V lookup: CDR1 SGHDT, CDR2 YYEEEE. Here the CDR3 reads CASSSGTGITGELFF. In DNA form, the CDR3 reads TGTGCCAGCAGCTCCGGGACAGGGATAACCGGGGAGCTGTTTTTT.

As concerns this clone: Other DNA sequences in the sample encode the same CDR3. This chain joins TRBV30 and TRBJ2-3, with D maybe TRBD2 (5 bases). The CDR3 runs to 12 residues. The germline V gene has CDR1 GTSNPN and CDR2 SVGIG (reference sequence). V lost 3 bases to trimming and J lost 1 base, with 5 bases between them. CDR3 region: CAWSGGTDTQYF. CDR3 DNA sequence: TGTGCCTGGAGCGGGGGCACAGATACGCAGTATTTT. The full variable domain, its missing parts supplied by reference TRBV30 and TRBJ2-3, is SQTIHQWPATLVQPVGSPLSLECTVEGTSNPNLYWYRQAAGRGLQLLFYSVGIGQISSEVPQNLSASRPQDRQFILSSKKLLLSDSGFYLCAWSGGTDTQYFGPGTRLTVL.

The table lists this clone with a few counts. In nucleotides, the CDR3 is TGTGCCAGCTCCTATAGTAGGGATCAGCCCCAGCATTTT. It encodes CASSYSRDQPQHF. This chain connects TRBV18 to TRBJ1-5, with D unresolved. The CDR3 spans 13 residues. The V gene's germline CDR1 is KGHSH and CDR2 LQKENI. V was trimmed by 6 bases and J by 5 bases, leaving 11 bases between them.

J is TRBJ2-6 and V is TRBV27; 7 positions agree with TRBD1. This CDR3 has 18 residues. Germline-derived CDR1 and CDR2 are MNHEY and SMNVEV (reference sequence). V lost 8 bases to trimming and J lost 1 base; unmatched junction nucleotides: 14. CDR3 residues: CASRRGTVSFSGANVLTF. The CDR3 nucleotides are TGTGCCAGCCGGAGAGGGACAGTTTCATTTTCTGGGGCCAACGTCCTGACTTTC.

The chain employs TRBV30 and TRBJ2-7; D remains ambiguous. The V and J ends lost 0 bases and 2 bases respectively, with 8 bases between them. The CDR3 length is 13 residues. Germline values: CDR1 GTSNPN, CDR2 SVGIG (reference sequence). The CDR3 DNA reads TGTGCCTGGAGTGTCCGTCAGGCCTACGAGCAGTACTTC. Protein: CAWSVRQAYEQYF.

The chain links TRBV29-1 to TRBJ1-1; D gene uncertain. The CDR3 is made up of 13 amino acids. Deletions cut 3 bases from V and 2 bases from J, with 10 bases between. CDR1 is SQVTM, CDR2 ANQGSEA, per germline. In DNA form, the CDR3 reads TGCAGCGTTGATCGTGCCAGAAACACTGAAGCTTTCTTT. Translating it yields CSVDRARNTEAFF.

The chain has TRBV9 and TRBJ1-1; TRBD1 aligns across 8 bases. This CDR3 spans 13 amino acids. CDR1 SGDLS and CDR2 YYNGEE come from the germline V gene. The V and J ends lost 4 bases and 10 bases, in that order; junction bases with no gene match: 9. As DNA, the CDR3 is TGTGCCAGCAGCCCCGGACAGGGAAGGGGAGCTTTCTTT. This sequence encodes CASSPGQGRGAFF.

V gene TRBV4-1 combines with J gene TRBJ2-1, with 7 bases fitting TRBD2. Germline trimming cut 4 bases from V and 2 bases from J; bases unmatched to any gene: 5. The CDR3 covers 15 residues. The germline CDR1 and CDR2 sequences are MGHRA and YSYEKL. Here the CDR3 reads CASSRGEGPYNEQFF. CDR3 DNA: TGCGCCAGCAGCCGGGGGGAGGGGCCCTACAATGAGCAGTTCTTC.

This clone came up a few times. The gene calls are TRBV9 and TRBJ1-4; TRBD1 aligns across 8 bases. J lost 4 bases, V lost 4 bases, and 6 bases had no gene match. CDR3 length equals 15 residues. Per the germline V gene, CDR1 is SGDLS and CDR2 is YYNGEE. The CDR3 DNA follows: TGTGCCAGCAGCTCAGCTGACAGGGGTAATGAAAAACTGTTTTTT. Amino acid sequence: CASSSADRGNEKLFF.

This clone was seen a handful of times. CDR3 region: CASSQRAPGQGAGSNQPQHF. CDR3 DNA sequence: TGCGCCAGCAGCCAGCGGGCCCCCGGACAGGGGGCCGGGAGCAATCAGCCCCAGCATTTT. V and J are TRBV4-1 and TRBJ1-5, with 11 bases identical to TRBD1. The germline V gene encodes CDR1 MGHRA and CDR2 YSYEKL. The CDR3 sequence is 20 residues long. The trim removed 3 bases at V and 1 base at J, leaving 14 bases unmatched.

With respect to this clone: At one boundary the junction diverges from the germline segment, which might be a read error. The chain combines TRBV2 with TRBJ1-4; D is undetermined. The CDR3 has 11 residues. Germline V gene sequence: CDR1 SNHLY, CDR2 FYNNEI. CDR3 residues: CASEAGQVSVF. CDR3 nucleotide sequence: TGTGCCAGCGAGGCGGGCCAGGTTTCGGTTTTT.

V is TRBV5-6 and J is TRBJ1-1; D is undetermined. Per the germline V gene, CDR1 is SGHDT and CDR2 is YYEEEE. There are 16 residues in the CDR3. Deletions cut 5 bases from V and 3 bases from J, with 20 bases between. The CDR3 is CASRSGMVGMDTEAFF. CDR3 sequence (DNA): TGTGCCAGCAGGAGTGGGATGGTGGGAATGGACACTGAAGCTTTCTTT.

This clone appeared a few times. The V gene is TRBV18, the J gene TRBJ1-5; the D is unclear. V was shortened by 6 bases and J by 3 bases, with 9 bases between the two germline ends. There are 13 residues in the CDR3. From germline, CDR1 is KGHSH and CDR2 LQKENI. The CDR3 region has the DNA TGTGCCAGCTCGCTGGGCTCCAATCAGCCCCAGCATTTT. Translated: CASSLGSNQPQHF.

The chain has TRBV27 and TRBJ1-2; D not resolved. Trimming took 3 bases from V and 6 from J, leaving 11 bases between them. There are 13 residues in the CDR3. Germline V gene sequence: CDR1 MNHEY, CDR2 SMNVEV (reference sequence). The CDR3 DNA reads TGTGCCAGCAGTTTCCGGCAGCAGAATGGCTACACCTTC. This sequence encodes CASSFRQQNGYTF.

CDR3 residues: CASSQVPGITGELFF. The CDR3 DNA reads as TGCGCCAGCAGCCAAGTCCCGGGGATCACCGGGGAGCTGTTTTTT. The chain is built from TRBV4-1 and TRBJ2-2; TRBD2 is a possible D gene (5 bases). Trimming took off 1 base at V and 4 bases at J, with 10 bases between the two ends. The CDR3 loop spans 15 amino acids. CDR1 MGHRA and CDR2 YSYEKL come from the germline V gene.

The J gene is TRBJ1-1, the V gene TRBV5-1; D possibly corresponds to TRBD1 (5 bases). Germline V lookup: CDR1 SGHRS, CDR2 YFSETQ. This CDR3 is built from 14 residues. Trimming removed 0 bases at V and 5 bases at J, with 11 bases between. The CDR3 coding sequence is TGCGCCAGCAGCTTGGAGGGGCCAGTAACTGAAGCTTTCTTT. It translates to CASSLEGPVTEAFF. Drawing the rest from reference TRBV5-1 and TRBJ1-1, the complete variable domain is KAGVTQTPRYLIKTRGQQVTLSCSPISGHRSVSWYQQTPGQGLQFLFEYFSETQRNKGNFPGRFSGRQFSNSRSEMNVSTLELGDSALYLCASSLEGPVTEAFFGQGTRLTVV.

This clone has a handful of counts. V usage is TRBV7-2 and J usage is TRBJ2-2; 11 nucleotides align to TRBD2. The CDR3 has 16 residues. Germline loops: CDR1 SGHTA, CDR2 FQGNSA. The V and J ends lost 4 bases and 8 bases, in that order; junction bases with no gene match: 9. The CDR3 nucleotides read TGTGCCAGCAGCTCGACTAGCGGGAACGCCGCAGGGGAGCTGTTTTTT. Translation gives CASSSTSGNAAGELFF.